Sequencing of this T cell receptor beta chain was carried out in a study of blood T cell repertoires in COVID-19. Sequenced by immunoSEQ multiplex PCR; TCRdb stores in-frame clones only, minus some. This sample carries 210,000 or so clones, around 80% of them seen once, and the ten largest clones take 7.8%. The germline V and J ends were trimmed by 4 bases and 5 bases, with 20 bases remaining between them. Germline assignment: CDR1 MNHEY and CDR2 SVGEGT. This CDR3 contains 16 residues. The chain combines TRBV6-2 or TRBV6-3 with TRBJ1-1, with D perhaps matching TRBD1 (5 bases). This TCR came from an elderly woman with COVID-19, enrolled during active disease. Sequences were obtained from peripheral blood. This chain's CDR3 is CASSSGTANLRTEAFF. The CDR3 DNA is TGTGCCAGCAGTTCCGGGACTGCTAACCTACGAACTGAAGCTTTCTTT.